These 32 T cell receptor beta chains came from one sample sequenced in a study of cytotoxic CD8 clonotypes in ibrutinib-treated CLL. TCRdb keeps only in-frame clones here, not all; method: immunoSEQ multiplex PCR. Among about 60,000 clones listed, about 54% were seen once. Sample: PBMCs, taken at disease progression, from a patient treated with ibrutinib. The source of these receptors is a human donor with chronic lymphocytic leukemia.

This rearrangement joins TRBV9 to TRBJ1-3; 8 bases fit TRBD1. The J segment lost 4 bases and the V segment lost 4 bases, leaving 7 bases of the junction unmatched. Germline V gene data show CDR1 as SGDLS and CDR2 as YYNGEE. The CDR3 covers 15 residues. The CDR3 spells CASSKTRDRGNTIYF. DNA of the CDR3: TGTGCCAGCAGCAAAACCCGGGACAGGGGAAACACCATATATTTT.

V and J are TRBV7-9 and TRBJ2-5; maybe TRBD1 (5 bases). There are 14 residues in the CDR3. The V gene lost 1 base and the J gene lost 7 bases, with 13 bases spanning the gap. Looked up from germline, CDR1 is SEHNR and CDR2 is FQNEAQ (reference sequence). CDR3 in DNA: TGTGCCAGCAGCTTAGTAACCGTTCAGGGGACCCAGTACTTC. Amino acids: CASSLVTVQGTQYF.

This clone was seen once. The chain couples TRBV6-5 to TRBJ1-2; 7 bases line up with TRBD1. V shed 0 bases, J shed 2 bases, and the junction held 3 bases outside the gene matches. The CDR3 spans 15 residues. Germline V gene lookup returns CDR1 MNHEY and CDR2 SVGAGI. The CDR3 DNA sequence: TGTGCCAGCAGTTACTCCTGGGACAGAAACTATGGCTACACCTTC. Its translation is CASSYSWDRNYGYTF.

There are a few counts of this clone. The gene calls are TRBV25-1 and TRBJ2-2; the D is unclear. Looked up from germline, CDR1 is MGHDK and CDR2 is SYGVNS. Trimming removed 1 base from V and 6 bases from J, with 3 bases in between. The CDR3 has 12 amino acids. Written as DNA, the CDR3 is TGTGCCAGCAGTGAATTTCCCGGGGAGCTGTTTTTT. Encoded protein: CASSEFPGELFF.

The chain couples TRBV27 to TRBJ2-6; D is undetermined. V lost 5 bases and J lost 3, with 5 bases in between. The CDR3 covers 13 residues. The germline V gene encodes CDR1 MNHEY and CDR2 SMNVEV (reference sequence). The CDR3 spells CASSPNGANVLTF. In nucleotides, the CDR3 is TGTGCCAGCAGTCCAAATGGGGCCAACGTCCTGACTTTC.

This chain's CDR3 is CASSLTGGSSYNEQFF. The CDR3 DNA follows: TGTGCCAGCAGCTTAACCGGCGGGAGCTCCTACAATGAGCAGTTCTTC. This chain connects TRBV7-3 to TRBJ2-1; TRBD2 aligns across 7 bases. CDR1 is SGHTA and CDR2 is FQGTGA in the germline V gene. With V trimmed by 0 bases and J by 0 bases, 2 bases remained unmatched. The CDR3 is made up of 16 amino acids.

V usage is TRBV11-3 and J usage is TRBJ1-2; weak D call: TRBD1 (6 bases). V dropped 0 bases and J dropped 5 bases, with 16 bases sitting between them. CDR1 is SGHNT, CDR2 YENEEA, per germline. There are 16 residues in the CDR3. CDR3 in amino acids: CASSLDGGGAAYGYTF. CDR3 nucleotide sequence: TGTGCCAGCAGCTTAGATGGTGGGGGCGCCGCATATGGCTACACCTTC.

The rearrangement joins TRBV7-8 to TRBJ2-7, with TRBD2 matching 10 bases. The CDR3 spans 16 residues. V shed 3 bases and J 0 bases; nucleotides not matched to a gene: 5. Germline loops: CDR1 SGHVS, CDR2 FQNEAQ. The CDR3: CASSLEGLASSYEQYF. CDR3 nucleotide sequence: TGTGCCAGCAGCTTGGAGGGACTAGCGAGCTCCTACGAGCAGTACTTC.

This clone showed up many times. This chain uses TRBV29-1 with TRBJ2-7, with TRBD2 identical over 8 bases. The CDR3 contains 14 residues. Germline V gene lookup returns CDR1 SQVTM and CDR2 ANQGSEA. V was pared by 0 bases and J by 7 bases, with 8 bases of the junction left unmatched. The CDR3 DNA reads TGCAGCGTTGAAGAGGTACTAGCGGCGGGTGAGCAGTACTTC. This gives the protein CSVEEVLAAGEQYF.

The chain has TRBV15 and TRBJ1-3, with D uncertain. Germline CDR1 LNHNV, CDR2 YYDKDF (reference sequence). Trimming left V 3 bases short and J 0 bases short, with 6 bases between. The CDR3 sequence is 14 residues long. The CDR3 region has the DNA TGTGCCACCAGCAGGGAAATCTCTGGAAACACCATATATTTT. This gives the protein CATSREISGNTIYF.

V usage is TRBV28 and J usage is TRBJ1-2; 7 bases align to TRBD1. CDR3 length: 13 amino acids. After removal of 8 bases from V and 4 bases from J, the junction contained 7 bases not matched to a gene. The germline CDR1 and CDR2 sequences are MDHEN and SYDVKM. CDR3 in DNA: TGTGCCAGCCGACCCGGGACAGCCTATGGCTACACCTTC. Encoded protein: CASRPGTAYGYTF.

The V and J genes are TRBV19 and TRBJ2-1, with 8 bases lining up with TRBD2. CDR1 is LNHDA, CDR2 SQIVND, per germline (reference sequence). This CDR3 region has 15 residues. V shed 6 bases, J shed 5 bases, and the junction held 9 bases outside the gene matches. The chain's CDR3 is CASRPTSGADNEQFF. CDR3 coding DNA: TGTGCCAGTAGGCCAACTAGCGGCGCCGACAATGAGCAGTTCTTC.

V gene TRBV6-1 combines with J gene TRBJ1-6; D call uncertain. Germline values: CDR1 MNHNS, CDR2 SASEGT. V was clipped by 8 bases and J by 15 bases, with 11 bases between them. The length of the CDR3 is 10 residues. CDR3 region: CASWRLVLHF. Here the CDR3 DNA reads TGTGCCAGCTGGCGGCTAGTCCTCCACTTT.

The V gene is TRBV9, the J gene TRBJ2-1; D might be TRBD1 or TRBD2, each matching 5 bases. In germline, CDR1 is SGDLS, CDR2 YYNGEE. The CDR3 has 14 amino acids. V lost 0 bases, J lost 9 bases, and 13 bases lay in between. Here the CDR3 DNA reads TGTGCCAGCAGCGTAGAGGGGACCCCATCTGAGCAGTTCTTC. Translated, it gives CASSVEGTPSEQFF.

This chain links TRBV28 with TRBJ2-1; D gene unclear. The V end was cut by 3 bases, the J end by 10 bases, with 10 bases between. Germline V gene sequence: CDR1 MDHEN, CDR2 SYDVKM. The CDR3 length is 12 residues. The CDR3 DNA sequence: TGTGCCAGCAGTTTTTCGGTTATGGAGCAGTTCTTC. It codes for CASSFSVMEQFF.

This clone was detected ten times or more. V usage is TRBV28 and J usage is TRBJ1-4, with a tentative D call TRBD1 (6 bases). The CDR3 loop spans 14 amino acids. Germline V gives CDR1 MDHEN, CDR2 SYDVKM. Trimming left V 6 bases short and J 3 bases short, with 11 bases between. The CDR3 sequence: CASRQGPANEKLFF. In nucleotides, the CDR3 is TGTGCCAGCAGACAGGGTCCCGCTAATGAAAAACTGTTTTTT.

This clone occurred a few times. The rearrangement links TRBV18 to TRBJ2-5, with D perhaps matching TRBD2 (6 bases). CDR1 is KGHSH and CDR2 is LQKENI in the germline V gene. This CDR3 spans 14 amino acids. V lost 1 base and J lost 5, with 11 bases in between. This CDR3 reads CASSPQGGWETQYF. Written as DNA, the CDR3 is TGTGCCAGCTCACCACAGGGAGGTTGGGAGACCCAGTACTTC.

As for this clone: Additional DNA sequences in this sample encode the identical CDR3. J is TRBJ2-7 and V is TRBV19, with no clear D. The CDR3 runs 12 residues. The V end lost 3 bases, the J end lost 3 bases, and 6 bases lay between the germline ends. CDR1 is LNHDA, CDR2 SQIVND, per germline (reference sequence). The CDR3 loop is CASSIGGYEQYF. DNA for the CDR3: TGTGCCAGTAGTATTGGTGGCTACGAGCAGTACTTC.

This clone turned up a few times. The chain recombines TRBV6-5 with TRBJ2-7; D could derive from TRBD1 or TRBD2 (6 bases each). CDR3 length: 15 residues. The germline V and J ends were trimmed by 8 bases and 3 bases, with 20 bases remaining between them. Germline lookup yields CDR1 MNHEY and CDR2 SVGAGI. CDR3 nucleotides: TGTGCCAGCCAGCCCGGGGGCACGTGGGTCTACGAGCAGTACTTC. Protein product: CASQPGGTWVYEQYF.

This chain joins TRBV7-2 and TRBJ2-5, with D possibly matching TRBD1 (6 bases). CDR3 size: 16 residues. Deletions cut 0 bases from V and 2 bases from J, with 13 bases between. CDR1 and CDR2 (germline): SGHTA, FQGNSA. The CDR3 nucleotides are TGTGCCAGCAGCTTAGCGGGGGCAGGGGTACAAGAGACCCAGTACTTC. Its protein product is CASSLAGAGVQETQYF.

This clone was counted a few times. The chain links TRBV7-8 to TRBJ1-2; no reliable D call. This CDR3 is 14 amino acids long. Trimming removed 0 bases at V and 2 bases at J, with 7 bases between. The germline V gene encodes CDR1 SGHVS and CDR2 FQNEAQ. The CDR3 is CASSLASRNYGYTF. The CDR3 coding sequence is TGTGCCAGCAGCTTAGCTTCCAGAAACTATGGCTACACCTTC.

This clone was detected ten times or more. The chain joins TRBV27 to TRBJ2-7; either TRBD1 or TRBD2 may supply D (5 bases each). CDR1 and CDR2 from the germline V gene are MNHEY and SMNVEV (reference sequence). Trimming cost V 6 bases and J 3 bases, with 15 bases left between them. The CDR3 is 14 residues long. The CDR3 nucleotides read TGTGCCAGCAGCACTGGGGCACGGGGCTACGAGCAGTACTTC. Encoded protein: CASSTGARGYEQYF.

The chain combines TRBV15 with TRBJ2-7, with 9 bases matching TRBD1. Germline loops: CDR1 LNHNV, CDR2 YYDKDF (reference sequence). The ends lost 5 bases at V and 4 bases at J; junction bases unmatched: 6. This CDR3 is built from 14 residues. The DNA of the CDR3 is TGTGCCACCAGCCGAGGGACAGGGATATACGAGCAGTACTTC. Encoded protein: CATSRGTGIYEQYF.

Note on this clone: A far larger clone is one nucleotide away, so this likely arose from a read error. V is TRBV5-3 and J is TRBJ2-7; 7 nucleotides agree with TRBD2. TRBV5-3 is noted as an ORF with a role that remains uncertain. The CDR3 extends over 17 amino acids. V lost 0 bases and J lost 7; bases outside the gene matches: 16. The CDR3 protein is CARSLATSGKHEDEQYF. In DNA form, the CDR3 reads TGTGCCAGAAGCTTGGCCACCAGCGGGAAACACGAGGATGAGCAGTACTTC.

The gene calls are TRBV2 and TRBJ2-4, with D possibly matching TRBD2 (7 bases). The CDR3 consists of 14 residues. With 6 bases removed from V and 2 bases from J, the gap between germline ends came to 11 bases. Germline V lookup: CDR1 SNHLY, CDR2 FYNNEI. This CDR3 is CASRGGGPKNIQYF. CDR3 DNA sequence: TGTGCCAGCAGGGGAGGGGGACCCAAAAACATTCAGTACTTC.

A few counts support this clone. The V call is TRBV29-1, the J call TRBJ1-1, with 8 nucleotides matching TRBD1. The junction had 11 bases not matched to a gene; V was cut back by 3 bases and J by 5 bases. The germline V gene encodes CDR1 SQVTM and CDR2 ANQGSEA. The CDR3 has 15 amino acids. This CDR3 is CSVDVWTGKGTEAFF. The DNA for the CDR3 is TGCAGCGTTGATGTATGGACAGGGAAGGGGACTGAAGCTTTCTTT.

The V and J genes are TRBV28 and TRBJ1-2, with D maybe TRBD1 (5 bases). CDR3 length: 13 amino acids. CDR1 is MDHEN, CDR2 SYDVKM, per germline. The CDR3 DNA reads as TGTGCGGCAGGGTCCGGCTATACTAATGGCTACACCTTC. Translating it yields CAAGSGYTNGYTF.

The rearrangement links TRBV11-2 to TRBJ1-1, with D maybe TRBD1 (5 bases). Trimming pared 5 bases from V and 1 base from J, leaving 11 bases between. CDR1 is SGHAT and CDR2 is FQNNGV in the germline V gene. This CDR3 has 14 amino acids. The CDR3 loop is CASSPGRGNTEAFF. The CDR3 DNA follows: TGTGCCAGCAGCCCCGGGAGGGGGAACACTGAAGCTTTCTTT.

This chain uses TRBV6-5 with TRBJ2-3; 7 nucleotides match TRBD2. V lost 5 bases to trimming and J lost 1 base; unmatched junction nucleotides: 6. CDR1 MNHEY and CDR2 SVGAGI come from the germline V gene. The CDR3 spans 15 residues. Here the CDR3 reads CASSPGGSGTDTQYF. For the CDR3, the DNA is TGTGCCAGCAGTCCGGGGGGATCTGGCACAGATACGCAGTATTTT.

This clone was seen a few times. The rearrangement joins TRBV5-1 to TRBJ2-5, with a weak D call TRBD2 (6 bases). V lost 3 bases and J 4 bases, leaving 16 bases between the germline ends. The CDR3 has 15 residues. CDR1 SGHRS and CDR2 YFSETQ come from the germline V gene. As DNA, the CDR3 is TGCGCCAGCAGCTCGGCGGGGACCACGAGAGAGACCCAGTACTTC. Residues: CASSSAGTTRETQYF.

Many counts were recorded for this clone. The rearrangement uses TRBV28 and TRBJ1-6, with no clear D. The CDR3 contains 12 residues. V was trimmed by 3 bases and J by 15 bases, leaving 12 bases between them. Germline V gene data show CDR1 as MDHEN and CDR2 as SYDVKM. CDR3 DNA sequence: TGTGCCAGCAGTTTTAAAACGGTTCTCCTCCACTTT. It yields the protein CASSFKTVLLHF.

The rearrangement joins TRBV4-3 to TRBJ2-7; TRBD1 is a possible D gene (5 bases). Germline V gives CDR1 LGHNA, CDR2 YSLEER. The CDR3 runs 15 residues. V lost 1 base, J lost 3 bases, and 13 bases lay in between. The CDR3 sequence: CASSQGGAGFYEQYF. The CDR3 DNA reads TGCGCCAGCAGCCAAGGAGGTGCAGGGTTCTACGAGCAGTACTTC.